A selection of T cell receptor beta chains follows, all from one sample in a study of early T cells in non-severe SARS-CoV-2 infection. One entry per CDR3 protein results from TCRdb running MiXCR on the 5' RACE reads. Among tens of thousands of distinct CDR3 sequences listed, about 12% were seen once. Sequenced: whole blood. The receptors derive from an adult who was a healthcare worker with PCR-confirmed SARS-CoV-2 infection or an uninfected control (not recorded which). CDR3s include the opening cysteine and the closing phenylalanine or tryptophan. A D gene is named only where the DNA matches it firmly. The size field is filled for only some rows; it gives once, few, many or a size class.

V: TRBV7-9
D: NA
J: TRBJ2-1
size: many
length: 11
DNA: TGTGCCAGCGGGGACTTGTGGGAGCAGTTCTTC
CDR3: CASGDLWEQFF

V: TRBV28
D: NA
J: TRBJ1-6
size: NA
length: 15
DNA: TGTGCCAGCAGCCGCGGGACCCTAGGCCGCTCACCCCTCCACTTT
CDR3: CASSRGTLGRSPLHF

V: TRBV6-1
D: NA
J: TRBJ2-7
size: few
length: 12
DNA: TGTGCCAGCAACGGGGAAGCCTACGAGCAGTACTTC
CDR3: CASNGEAYEQYF

V: TRBV30
D: NA
J: TRBJ2-3
size: few
length: 13
DNA: TGTGCTAGTACCGGGGTTAGCACAGATACGCAGTATTTT
CDR3: CASTGVSTDTQYF

V: TRBV2
D: TRBD1
J: TRBJ2-7
size: NA
length: 14
DNA: TGTGCCAGCAATACCGGGACAGGGGGCTACGAGCAGTACTTC
CDR3: CASNTGTGGYEQYF

V: TRBV6-1
D: NA
J: TRBJ2-1
size: many
length: 16
DNA: TGTGCCAGCAGCCCGTTCGAACATGGACCGCCAGATGAGCAGTTCTTC
CDR3: CASSPFEHGPPDEQFF

V: TRBV6-5
D: TRBD2
J: TRBJ2-7
size: NA
length: 14
DNA: TGTGCCAGCAGTGGGACTAGCGGGACCTACGAGCAGTACTTC
CDR3: CASSGTSGTYEQYF

V: TRBV27
D: NA
J: TRBJ2-3
size: many
length: 14
DNA: TGTGCCAGCAGTTTAGGGGACTTCTTCGATACGCAGTATTTT
CDR3: CASSLGDFFDTQYF

V: TRBV18
D: TRBD1
J: TRBJ2-7
size: NA
length: 14
DNA: TGTGCCAGCTCTCAACAGGGGGCAGGAAACGAGCAGTACTTC
CDR3: CASSQQGAGNEQYF

V: TRBV6-5
D: NA
J: TRBJ1-2
size: many
length: 13
DNA: TGTGCCAGCAGTTACCAGGGGTTCTATGGCTACACCTTC
CDR3: CASSYQGFYGYTF

V: TRBV5-1
D: NA
J: TRBJ2-7
size: few
length: 14
DNA: TGCGCCAGCAGTGCTGGGCCAGCGGCGGGCGAGCAGTACTTC
CDR3: CASSAGPAAGEQYF

V: TRBV29-1
D: TRBD2
J: TRBJ2-5
size: many
length: 14
DNA: TGCAGCGTTGCCCCGGGAGGGCCGATGGAGACCCAGTACTTC
CDR3: CSVAPGGPMETQYF

V: TRBV12-5
D: NA
J: TRBJ1-3
size: few
length: 15
DNA: TGTGCTAGTGCCACCCCCAGACTTGATGGAAACACCATATATTTT
CDR3: CASATPRLDGNTIYF

V: TRBV10-2
D: NA
J: TRBJ2-1
size: few
length: 16
DNA: TGCGCCAGCAGGGCTTGGGGTTTATTTAAACATAATGAGCAGTTCTTC
CDR3: CASRAWGLFKHNEQFF

V: TRBV29-1
D: NA
J: TRBJ2-5
size: many
length: 13
DNA: TGCAGCGTTGGCATTACAGTCCAAGAGACCCAGTACTTC
CDR3: CSVGITVQETQYF

V: TRBV7-8
D: NA
J: TRBJ2-5
size: many
length: 14
DNA: TGTGCCAGCAGCTCGTTTAAGCTTATGGAGACCCAGTACTTC
CDR3: CASSSFKLMETQYF

V: TRBV6-5
D: TRBD1
J: TRBJ2-7
size: many
length: 16
DNA: TGTGCCAGCAGCTCCTCCGGGACAGGGAGCTCCTACGAGCAGTACTTC
CDR3: CASSSSGTGSSYEQYF

V: TRBV19
D: NA
J: TRBJ2-3
size: many
length: 14
DNA: TGTGCCAGTAAACGTGCCACACAGGAAGATACGCAGTATTTT
CDR3: CASKRATQEDTQYF

V: TRBV2
D: NA
J: TRBJ2-2
size: many
length: 15
DNA: TGTGCCAGCGGTAGGGGAAGCGCGAACACCGGGGAGCTGTTTTTT
CDR3: CASGRGSANTGELFF

V: TRBV11-3
D: NA
J: TRBJ1-1
size: many
length: 14
DNA: TGTGCCAGCAGCCAAGCCCGACCCCCGCGAGGAGCTTTCTTT
CDR3: CASSQARPPRGAFF

V: TRBV29-1
D: NA
J: TRBJ2-7
size: few
length: 9
DNA: TGCACCCTGTGGTACGAGCAGTACTTC
CDR3: CTLWYEQYF

V: TRBV7-8
D: TRBD1
J: TRBJ2-5
size: many
length: 18
DNA: TGTGCCAGCAGCCAGCGGACAGGGACAGACCCCTACAAGAGTGCCCAGTACTTC
CDR3: CASSQRTGTDPYKSAQYF

V: TRBV5-4
D: NA
J: TRBJ1-2
size: NA
length: 12
DNA: TGTGCCAGCCGAAGGACTAACTATGGCTACACCTTC
CDR3: CASRRTNYGYTF

V: TRBV28
D: NA
J: TRBJ2-7
size: NA
length: 14
DNA: TGTGCCAGCAGTTTTGGCGGGCCTCCCTACGAGCAGTACTTC
CDR3: CASSFGGPPYEQYF

V: TRBV28
D: NA
J: TRBJ1-1
size: NA
length: 13
DNA: TGTGCCAGCAGTCCGTGGCAGGGCGCTGAAGCTTTCTTT
CDR3: CASSPWQGAEAFF

V: TRBV3-1
D: TRBD1
J: TRBJ1-6
size: many
length: 14
DNA: TGTGCCAGCAGCCCTACAGGGGTAGGGTCACCCCTCCACTTT
CDR3: CASSPTGVGSPLHF

V: TRBV10-1
D: TRBD1
J: TRBJ2-7
size: NA
length: 13
DNA: TGCGCCAGCAGGAGGGACAGGGAGGATCGACAGTACTTC
CDR3: CASRRDREDRQYF

V: TRBV29-1
D: NA
J: TRBJ2-1
size: NA
length: 16
DNA: TGCAGCGTTGAAGAAGGCTGGACAACGCGGGTCAATGAGCAGTTCTTC
CDR3: CSVEEGWTTRVNEQFF

V: TRBV6-2/TRBV6-3
D: TRBD1
J: TRBJ1-5
size: NA
length: 14
DNA: TGTGCCAGCAGCCCCTCCGCATTGACAGGGCTCCAGCATTTT
CDR3: CASSPSALTGLQHF

V: TRBV15
D: TRBD2
J: TRBJ2-1
size: NA
length: 15
DNA: TGTGCCACCAGCAGAGAGGCCAGCGGGAGAGATGAGCAGTTCTTC
CDR3: CATSREASGRDEQFF

V: TRBV12-3/TRBV12-4
D: NA
J: TRBJ2-1
size: many
length: 14
DNA: TGTGCCAGCAGTCCGGAAACAGGGAGCGATGAGCAGTTCTTC
CDR3: CASSPETGSDEQFF

V: TRBV10-3
D: NA
J: TRBJ2-2
size: many
length: 17
DNA: TGTGCCATCAGTGAGTCGACCCGGATCCCCGGAACCGGGGAGCTGTTTTTT
CDR3: CAISESTRIPGTGELFF

V: TRBV10-1
D: NA
J: TRBJ2-1
size: few
length: 15
DNA: TGCGCCAGCAGTGACTGGGGAGTATCCTACAATGAGCAGTTCTTC
CDR3: CASSDWGVSYNEQFF

V: TRBV7-9
D: NA
J: TRBJ2-5
size: NA
length: 15
DNA: TGTGCCAGCAGCCCTGGGTCGGGGACCCAAGAGACCCAGTACTTC
CDR3: CASSPGSGTQETQYF

V: TRBV13
D: NA
J: TRBJ2-5
size: many
length: 15
DNA: TGTGCCAGCAGCCCCGCCGGTGACAACCAAGAGACCCAGTACTTC
CDR3: CASSPAGDNQETQYF

V: TRBV29-1
D: NA
J: TRBJ1-2
size: many
length: 14
DNA: TGCAGCGTTGAAGATCCACCGTCAGGGAATGGCTACACCTTC
CDR3: CSVEDPPSGNGYTF

V: TRBV5-1
D: TRBD1
J: TRBJ2-7
size: many
length: 15
DNA: TGCGCCAGCAGCTTGGCCCAGGGGGCGTTCTACGAGCAGTACTTC
CDR3: CASSLAQGAFYEQYF

V: TRBV7-3
D: NA
J: TRBJ2-5
size: many
length: 15
DNA: TGTGCCAGCAGCTTATTTCAGGGGATGGGAGAGACCCAGTACTTC
CDR3: CASSLFQGMGETQYF

V: TRBV11-3
D: NA
J: TRBJ1-6
size: many
length: 13
DNA: TGTGCCAGCAGCCCCGGCGGGGAGTCACCCCTCCACTTT
CDR3: CASSPGGESPLHF

V: TRBV18
D: NA
J: TRBJ2-1
size: many
length: 14
DNA: TGTGCCAGCTCATCCACATCCTCCTACAATGAGCAGTTCTTC
CDR3: CASSSTSSYNEQFF

V: TRBV5-4
D: NA
J: TRBJ1-1
size: many
length: 14
DNA: TGTGCCAGCAGCGCCGTTAAGGGAAACACTGAAGCTTTCTTT
CDR3: CASSAVKGNTEAFF

V: TRBV18
D: NA
J: TRBJ2-5
size: many
length: 14
DNA: TGTGCCAGCTCACCCTCGGGTCCCTTTGAGACCCAGTACTTC
CDR3: CASSPSGPFETQYF

V: TRBV20-1
D: NA
J: TRBJ2-3
size: NA
length: 15
DNA: TGCAGTGCCAATGACGCGCGGGAAGGCACAGATACGCAGTATTTT
CDR3: CSANDAREGTDTQYF

V: TRBV28
D: NA
J: TRBJ2-5
size: many
length: 13
DNA: TGTGCCAGCAGAAGACAGTACCAAGAGACCCAGTACTTC
CDR3: CASRRQYQETQYF

V: TRBV12-3/TRBV12-4
D: NA
J: TRBJ1-3
size: few
length: 14
DNA: TGTGCCAGCACCTGGGCAGGGCGTGGAAACACCATATATTTT
CDR3: CASTWAGRGNTIYF

V: TRBV30
D: TRBD2
J: TRBJ2-1
size: few
length: 14
DNA: TGTGCCTGGAGGCGCGGGGGGGCCTTCAATGAGCAGTTCTTC
CDR3: CAWRRGGAFNEQFF

V: TRBV5-8
D: NA
J: TRBJ1-5
size: many
length: 14
DNA: TGTGCCAGCAGCAGTTCAGGATATGGTCAGCCCCAGCATTTT
CDR3: CASSSSGYGQPQHF

V: TRBV21-1
D: NA
J: TRBJ2-3
size: many
length: 15
DNA: TGTGCCAGCAGTGGGACTATCTCTAGCACAGATACGCAGTATTTT
CDR3: CASSGTISSTDTQYF

V: TRBV2
D: TRBD2
J: TRBJ2-2
size: many
length: 14
DNA: TGTGCCAGCGGACTAGCGAGAGACACCGGGGAGCTGTTTTTT
CDR3: CASGLARDTGELFF

V: TRBV6-2/TRBV6-3
D: TRBD1
J: TRBJ2-2
size: few
length: 18
DNA: TGTGCCAGCAGTTACTGGGGTCGGACAGGGAGAGGAACCGGGGAGCTGTTTTTT
CDR3: CASSYWGRTGRGTGELFF

V: TRBV5-1
D: NA
J: TRBJ2-2
size: many
length: 14
DNA: TGCGCCAGCAGCTTGGCCCAGGGCACCGGGGAGCTGTTTTTT
CDR3: CASSLAQGTGELFF

V: TRBV11-2
D: NA
J: TRBJ1-1
size: many
length: 13
DNA: TGTGCCAGCAGCTTAACTGGGGACACTGAAGCTTTCTTT
CDR3: CASSLTGDTEAFF

V: TRBV11-2
D: NA
J: TRBJ1-4
size: many
length: 12
DNA: TGTGCCAGCGGTGGACGGAGGGGAAAACTGTTTTTT
CDR3: CASGGRRGKLFF

V: TRBV27
D: NA
J: TRBJ2-3
size: NA
length: 13
DNA: TGTGCCAGCAGTTTCCTAGTCCCAGATACGCAGTATTTT
CDR3: CASSFLVPDTQYF

V: TRBV28
D: NA
J: TRBJ1-2
size: NA
length: 12
DNA: TGTGCCAGCGGGGCAGGCCACTATGGCTACACCTTC
CDR3: CASGAGHYGYTF